Sequencing of this T cell receptor (beta chain) was carried out in a study of blood T cell repertoires in COVID-19. Whole-study context: From the United States, Italy and Spain came samples of acute and convalescent COVID-19. The analysed material was cDNA or gDNA that came from T cells, B-cell-depleted T cells, or PBMCs.

Looked up from germline, CDR1 is SGHRS and CDR2 is YFSETQ. The CDR3 has 16 amino acids. The V and J ends lost 3 bases and 4 bases respectively, with 17 bases between them. Per the original methods: Reference gene primer amplification gave nucleated cell count estimates. Clones were sequenced by immunoSEQ multiplex PCR, and TCRdb holds only the in-frame ones, with some missing. That table gives V, J and clone size, and the DNA gave D and trimming. The sample records 150,000 to 200,000 clones, about nine tenths being singletons. The source of this sequence is a man aged 60 to 75 with acute or convalescent COVID-19. Specimen: peripheral blood. V is TRBV5-1 and J is TRBJ2-1; D possibly corresponds to TRBD1 (5 bases). In DNA form, the CDR3 reads TGCGCCAGCAGCTCCCCCGACAGAAATTTTTACAATGAGCAGTTCTTC. Its translation is CASSSPDRNFYNEQFF.